This T cell receptor beta chain stems from a study of blood T cells in healthy people across ages. This clonotype was picked up many times. Its antigen remains unknown. Whole-study results and caveats: Comparison with aged donors showed that long-lived donors had more naive CD4+ cells and higher diversity. Across the age range, TCR beta diversity per million T cells fell in a roughly linear way.

The CDR3 length is 16 residues. Looked up from germline, CDR1 is SGHRS and CDR2 is YFSETQ. V dropped 0 bases and J dropped 7; count of bases not matched to a gene: 7. The authors ran a second PCR of about 7 to 12 cycles using a sample-barcoded 5' primer and a J-beta primer mix. In TCRdb, the 5' RACE reads were re-called with MiXCR into one record per CDR3 protein. This table holds 350,000 to 450,000 distinct CDR3 sequences, over 45% found once. Material: blood. The chain uses TRBV5-1 and TRBJ2-1; 10 bases agree with TRBD1. The source is a man aged 55 to 70 in good health. CDR3 sequence: CASSLDPGQGINEQFF. The CDR3, as DNA: TGCGCCAGCAGCTTGGACCCGGGACAGGGGATTAATGAGCAGTTCTTC.